These T cell receptor beta chains were read from a single sample in a study of response to subunit inactivated influenza vaccine. Each CDR3 protein is one row after TCRdb ran MiXCR on the RT-PCR reads. The table records about 180,000 distinct CDR3 sequences, around 9% of them present only once. The sample was non-naive T cells sorted from PBMCs, taken on the day of vaccination. The receptors come from a man in his forties or fifties who received an inactivated influenza vaccine. CDR3s include the opening cysteine and the closing phenylalanine or tryptophan. A D gene is named only where the DNA matches it firmly.

14,TRBD2,TRBJ2-1,TRBV20-1,CSAAGTSGSNEQFF
15,.,TRBJ2-2,TRBV5-1,CASSFGQLSTGELFF
15,.,TRBJ2-3,TRBV2,CASSGGILPTDTQYF
15,.,TRBJ2-3,TRBV20-1,CSARESPTGTDTQYF
14,TRBD1,TRBJ1-4,TRBV3-1,CASSPRTGGEKLFF
10,.,TRBJ2-7,TRBV6-1,CASGGPEQYF
14,TRBD1,TRBJ2-1,TRBV5-1,CASSGQGRYNEQFF
13,.,TRBJ2-2,TRBV10-3,CAIRRTTVGELFF
16,TRBD2,TRBJ2-3,TRBV5-1,CASSSEGTSGVDTQYF
13,TRBD2,TRBJ2-7,TRBV20-1,CSAGKTSGYEQYF
13,.,TRBJ2-2,TRBV7-7,CASSLEPAGELFF
14,.,TRBJ2-1,TRBV20-1,CSARDSRRDNEQFF
13,.,TRBJ1-1,TRBV20-1,CSALQRGNTEAFF
16,.,TRBJ2-2,TRBV30,CAWRHPKRSNTGELFF
13,.,TRBJ2-7,TRBV24-1,CATSDSRSAEQYF
15,.,TRBJ1-3,TRBV12-3/TRBV12-4,CASSSDRYSGNTIYF
17,.,TRBJ2-7,TRBV21-1,CASSKERSLAGAYEQYF
15,.,TRBJ2-7,TRBV7-2,CASSTGLGGGREQYF
13,.,TRBJ1-2,TRBV3-1,CASSQDGGVGYTF
13,.,TRBJ1-2,TRBV5-1,CASSFGANYGYTF
17,TRBD1,TRBJ2-5,TRBV5-1,CASSGGRDRFVHGTQYF
12,.,TRBJ2-1,TRBV30,CAWSRQVNEQFF
15,.,TRBJ2-5,TRBV6-1,CASSGPGTKQETQYF
14,.,TRBJ2-3,TRBV2,CASSREGSTDTQYF
15,.,TRBJ1-6,TRBV7-2,CASSFPNGENSPLHF
12,.,TRBJ2-4,TRBV24-1,CATSDPGQPQYF
17,.,TRBJ2-1,TRBV7-6,CASSLVSGGRDRNEQFF
13,.,TRBJ2-7,TRBV20-1,CSAPGQFRYEQYF
15,.,TRBJ1-6,TRBV7-8,CASSFQTGDNSPLHF
13,.,TRBJ1-2,TRBV18,CASSPPGGYGYTF
15,.,TRBJ1-6,TRBV14,CASSQMTGLNSPLHF
14,.,TRBJ2-4,TRBV2,CASSEADGENIQYF
15,.,TRBJ1-1,TRBV28,CASSLPAGDRTEAFF
13,.,TRBJ2-3,TRBV2,CASRPLGTDTQYF
14,.,TRBJ2-1,TRBV2,CASSRDQLYNEQFF
16,TRBD2,TRBJ2-3,TRBV20-1,CSAHAAREGHTDTQYF
15,.,TRBJ2-1,TRBV12-3/TRBV12-4,CASTPSGSSYNEQFF
15,TRBD2,TRBJ2-7,TRBV5-1,CASSPRGEVSAEQYF
15,TRBD1,TRBJ2-1,TRBV5-4,CASSFGTGSYNEQFF
11,.,TRBJ2-1,TRBV6-2/TRBV6-3,CASSYPREAFF
14,TRBD1,TRBJ2-5,TRBV6-1,CASSDVWTGTTQYF
15,TRBD1,TRBJ2-2,TRBV6-1,CASNPGTANTGELFF
17,TRBD2,TRBJ2-2,TRBV12-3/TRBV12-4,CASSLGWGGAVTGELFF
17,TRBD1,TRBJ1-4,TRBV3-1,CASSQELEGQRNEKLFF
15,.,TRBJ2-7,TRBV15,CATSRDQGTSYEQYF
14,.,TRBJ1-5,TRBV20-1,CSASGQDAYQPQHF